This T cell receptor beta chain appears in the sequencing data of a study of T cells in localized non-small cell lung cancer. Findings and limits, study-wide: Uninvolved adjacent lung showed higher T cell clonality than tumor.

Method: immunoSEQ multiplex PCR; TCRdb's copy keeps in-frame clones and lacks some. The sample holds around 41,000 clones, 70% to 90% seen once. With respect to this clone: What it binds is unknown.

This CDR3 spans 15 amino acids. From germline, CDR1 is MNHEY and CDR2 SMNVEV (reference sequence). V lost 2 bases and J 4 bases, leaving 12 bases between the germline ends. The TCR originated in a man aged 40 to 69 with stage I lung adenocarcinoma. The chain is built from TRBV27 and TRBJ2-1; the D call may be TRBD1 or TRBD2 (5 bases each). The material was peripheral blood, obtained before any cancer treatment. The CDR3 sequence is CASSLKGSGYNEQFF. In DNA, the CDR3 is TGTGCCAGCAGTTTAAAGGGGTCGGGATACAATGAGCAGTTCTTC.